Following are 30 T cell receptor beta chains from one sample sequenced in a study of blood T cells in healthy people across ages. A second about 7 to 12 cycle PCR used barcoded and J-beta primers. TCRdb independently ran MiXCR on the 5' RACE reads; one entry per CDR3 protein. The sample includes 700,000 or so distinct CDR3 sequences, 22% of them seen just once. Source material: blood. The origin of the receptors is a man in his sixties or seventies in good health.

This clonotype has more than one count but fewer than ten. This chain connects TRBV7-2 to TRBJ1-2; D may be TRBD1 (6 bases). From germline, CDR1 is SGHTA and CDR2 FQGNSA. This CDR3 spans 14 amino acids. Trimming cost V 5 bases and J 8 bases, with 18 bases left between them. CDR3 amino acids: CASSEQGNIGGYTF. In DNA form, the CDR3 reads TGTGCCAGCAGCGAACAGGGAAATATCGGAGGCTACACCTTC.

The CDR3 region has the DNA TGCAGCGTTGAGTATACAGGGGGACGGATGCAGTTCTTC. Protein: CSVEYTGGRMQFF. The chain combines TRBV29-1 with TRBJ2-1; 8 positions match TRBD1. The CDR3 runs to 13 residues. Trimming at V came to 3 bases and at J to 12 bases, leaving 10 bases not matched to a gene. Germline values: CDR1 SQVTM, CDR2 ANQGSEA.

This clonotype was counted only a few times. This chain links TRBV19 with TRBJ1-5; D unresolved. Germline V gene sequence: CDR1 LNHDA, CDR2 SQIVND (reference sequence). The CDR3 has 15 amino acids. Trimming shortened V by 5 bases and J by 3 bases, and 14 bases separated the two germline ends. The CDR3 DNA follows: TGTGCCAGTAGTGTGGGCGTCGGGAACAATCAGCCCCAGCATTTT. Its translation is CASSVGVGNNQPQHF.

This clonotype has more than one count but fewer than ten. V and J are TRBV20-1 and TRBJ2-5; TRBD1 matches 8 bases. The CDR3 has 14 amino acids. V dropped 1 base and J dropped 9; count of bases not matched to a gene: 10. Germline V gene data show CDR1 as DFQATT and CDR2 as SNEGSKA (reference sequence). CDR3 nucleotide sequence: TGCAGTGCTAGAGCCCCGCAGGGGGCGGTATCCCAGTACTTC. This gives the protein CSARAPQGAVSQYF.

The CDR3 coding sequence is TGTGCCAGCAGTCCCCGTACGGACTCCTATGGCTACACCTTC. It encodes CASSPRTDSYGYTF. The chain uses TRBV12-3 or TRBV12-4 and TRBJ1-2, with D unclear. V dropped 5 bases and J dropped 4 bases, with 14 bases sitting between them. This CDR3 comprises 14 residues.

This clonotype was counted only a few times. The chain combines TRBV9 with TRBJ1-2; D is undetermined. V shed 2 bases and J shed 0 bases, with 11 bases lying between them. This CDR3 has 15 amino acids. In germline, CDR1 is SGDLS, CDR2 YYNGEE. CDR3 coding DNA: TGTGCCAGCAGCGTTCACGAGGGCCCTAACTATGGCTACACCTTC. Translation: CASSVHEGPNYGYTF. Complete variable domain (other parts from reference TRBV9 and TRBJ1-2): DSGVTQTPKHLITATGQRVTLRCSPRSGDLSVYWYQQSLDQGLQFLIQYYNGEERAKGNILERFSAQQFPDLHSELNLSSLELGDSALYFCASSVHEGPNYGYTFGSGTRLTVV.

The table lists this clonotype with many counts. This rearrangement joins TRBV28 to TRBJ1-3, with 11 nucleotides matching TRBD1. The germline V gene has CDR1 MDHEN and CDR2 SYDVKM. The CDR3 has 14 residues. After removal of 5 bases from V and 8 bases from J, the junction contained 5 bases not matched to a gene. CDR3 loop: CASSRGQGADTIYF. CDR3 sequence (DNA): TGTGCCAGCAGTCGCGGACAGGGGGCGGACACCATATATTTT.

This clonotype was detected only a few times. The CDR3 nucleotides are TGTGCCAGCACCCGACAGGGGACAGTCAATCAGCCCCAGCATTTT. Its protein product is CASTRQGTVNQPQHF. This chain uses TRBV2 with TRBJ1-5, with TRBD1 matching 8 bases. CDR3 length: 15 amino acids. Germline CDR1 is SNHLY and CDR2 is FYNNEI. V trimming: 7 bases; J trimming: 3 bases; junction bases outside the gene matches: 8.

The chain joins TRBV6-2 or TRBV6-3 to TRBJ2-5; 9 bases are shared with TRBD1. The trim removed 6 bases at V and 6 bases at J, leaving 11 bases unmatched. There are 15 residues in the CDR3. Germline V gene lookup returns CDR1 MNHEY and CDR2 SVGEGT. The DNA of the CDR3 is TGTGCCAGCAGCCTCAGGACAGGGGTGATGAAGACCCAGTACTTC. It is translated as CASSLRTGVMKTQYF.

V gene TRBV5-6 combines with J gene TRBJ2-1; 7 positions agree with TRBD1. From germline, CDR1 is SGHDT and CDR2 YYEEEE. CDR3 length: 14 residues. The trim removed 1 base at V and 8 bases at J, leaving 6 bases unmatched. This chain's CDR3 is CASSLPQGVDEQFF. The CDR3 region has the DNA TGTGCCAGCAGCTTGCCCCAGGGGGTCGATGAGCAGTTCTTC. Filled out from reference TRBV5-6 and TRBJ2-1, the complete variable domain reads DAGVTQSPTHLIKTRGQQVTLRCSPKSGHDTVSWYQQALGQGPQFIFQYYEEEERQRGNFPDRFSGHQFPNYSSELNVNALLLGDSALYLCASSLPQGVDEQFFGPGTRLTVL.

The table lists this clonotype with many counts. This chain joins TRBV7-9 and TRBJ1-1; no reliable D call. The CDR3 loop spans 14 amino acids. V was clipped by 1 base and J by 2 bases, with 8 bases between them. Germline V gene lookup returns CDR1 SEHNR and CDR2 FQNEAQ (reference sequence). The CDR3 region has the DNA TGTGCCAGCAGCTTAGGTCAGAGAAACACTGAAGCTTTCTTT. Translation gives CASSLGQRNTEAFF.

J is TRBJ2-1 and V is TRBV18; TRBD1 matches at 10 bases. Germline V lookup: CDR1 KGHSH, CDR2 LQKENI. The V and J ends lost 3 bases and 2 bases, in that order; junction bases with no gene match: 7. The CDR3 spans 17 residues. This chain's CDR3 is CASSPHTGTGAYNEQFF. The CDR3 coding sequence is TGTGCCAGCTCACCTCACACCGGGACAGGGGCCTACAATGAGCAGTTCTTC.

This clonotype has a single count. The V call is TRBV12-3 or TRBV12-4, the J call TRBJ2-3; the D gene is possibly TRBD2 (6 bases). The CDR3 runs 14 residues. Between the trimmed V and J ends, which lost 2 bases and 4 bases, there was a span of 10 bases. CDR3 loop: CASSLRGFADTQYF. CDR3 nucleotides: TGTGCCAGCAGTTTACGGGGGTTCGCAGATACGCAGTATTTT.

This clonotype was detected only a few times. This chain connects TRBV7-9 to TRBJ2-2; D remains ambiguous. The CDR3 has 14 amino acids. Germline CDR1 and CDR2: SEHNR and FQNEAQ (reference sequence). V shed 5 bases and J shed 6 bases, with 13 bases lying between them. In DNA, the CDR3 is TGTGCCAGCAGCCCTACTCTGACCCCCGGGGAGCTGTTTTTT. This sequence encodes CASSPTLTPGELFF.

A note on this clonotype: One junction end disagrees with the germline gene, perhaps due to a read error. The rearrangement joins TRBV12-3 or TRBV12-4 to TRBJ2-3; D is uncertain. CDR3 length: 14 residues. The CDR3 nucleotides read TGTGCCAGCAGTTTAGAGAGGAACACAGATAGGCAGTATTTT. Its protein is CASSLERNTDRQYF.

This clonotype was seen a few times. The rearrangement links TRBV7-9 to TRBJ1-6; a weak D match, TRBD1 (5 bases). Deletions cut 5 bases from V and 0 bases from J, with 17 bases between. The CDR3 has 18 residues. Per the germline V gene, CDR1 is SEHNR and CDR2 is FQNEAQ (reference sequence). CDR3 nucleotide sequence: TGTGCCAGCAGCCCAACAGGCGGGGGATACTCCTATAATTCACCCCTCCACTTT. It encodes CASSPTGGGYSYNSPLHF. Full variable domain (missing parts from reference TRBV7-9 and TRBJ1-6): DTGVSQNPRHKITKRGQNVTFRCDPISEHNRLYWYRQTLGQGPEFLTYFQNEAQLEKSRLLSDRFSAERPKGSFSTLEIQRTEQGDSAMYLCASSPTGGGYSYNSPLHFGNGTRLTVT.

V is TRBV20-1 and J is TRBJ2-5; D ambiguous. The CDR3 runs to 12 residues. Germline V lookup: CDR1 DFQATT, CDR2 SNEGSKA (reference sequence). V lost 1 base, J lost 2 bases, and 5 bases lay in between. The CDR3 nucleotides are TGCAGTGCTAGAGTGAGTCAAGAGACCCAGTACTTC. The encoded protein is CSARVSQETQYF.

Regarding this clonotype: Sequence at one end of the junction differs from germline and may be a read error. The V and J genes are TRBV5-1 and TRBJ2-5, with 8 positions matching TRBD1. Germline CDR1 is SGHRS and CDR2 is YFSETQ. The CDR3 is made up of 15 amino acids. In DNA, the CDR3 is TGCGCCAGCAGCTTGGGAGGACAGGGCGAAGAGGCCCAGTACTTC. The encoded protein is CASSLGGQGEEAQYF. The variable domain in full, with the rest retrieved from reference TRBV5-1 and TRBJ2-5, is KAGVTQTPRYLIKTRGQQVTLSCSPISGHRSVSWYQQTPGQGLQFLFEYFSETQRNKGNFPGRFSGRQFSNSRSEMNVSTLELGDSALYLCASSLGGQGEEAQYFGPGTRLLVL.

This clonotype was detected only a few times. This chain connects TRBV6-5 to TRBJ2-5; no firm D call. V lost 2 bases, J lost 4 bases, and 11 bases lay in between. The CDR3 is 14 amino acids. Germline CDR1 reads MNHEY; CDR2 reads SVGAGI. The CDR3 sequence is CASSYDRSGETQYF. CDR3 nucleotide sequence: TGTGCCAGCAGTTACGACCGGAGTGGAGAGACCCAGTACTTC.

This chain joins TRBV3-1 and TRBJ1-5; no firm D call. The germline CDR1 and CDR2 sequences are LGHDT and YNNKEL (reference sequence). There are 15 residues in the CDR3. Trimming stripped 0 bases from V and 1 base from J, with 7 bases between. The CDR3 reads CASSQESISNQPQHF. DNA for the CDR3: TGTGCCAGCAGCCAAGAGAGTATCAGCAATCAGCCCCAGCATTTT.

This clonotype was picked up a small number of times. The V gene is TRBV4-1, the J gene TRBJ2-5; 15 positions match TRBD2. The J call may not be correct, given that the DNA end is closer to TRBJ2-1. This CDR3 spans 16 amino acids. Germline V gene lookup returns CDR1 MGHRA and CDR2 YSYEKL. CDR3 DNA sequence: TGCGCCAGCAGCCACGGGACTAGCGGGGGGTACAATGAGCAGTTCTTC. It specifies CASSHGTSGGYNEQFF.

This clonotype has just a few counts. The gene calls are TRBV7-2 and TRBJ1-1, with D unresolved. V was cut by 5 bases and J by 0 bases, with 13 bases left in between. The CDR3 is made up of 15 amino acids. The germline V gene has CDR1 SGHTA and CDR2 FQGNSA. In DNA, the CDR3 is TGTGCCAGCAGCGCAGGTATCGGCTTGAACACTGAAGCTTTCTTT. As protein: CASSAGIGLNTEAFF.

Ten or more counts support this clonotype. V gene TRBV5-5 combines with J gene TRBJ2-6; D is tentatively TRBD1 or TRBD2 (6 bases each). CDR1 SGHKS and CDR2 YYEKEE come from the germline V gene (reference sequence). Deletions cut 2 bases from V and 3 bases from J, with 9 bases between. CDR3 size: 15 residues. CDR3 protein: CASSFKGGGANVLTF. The CDR3 DNA sequence: TGTGCCAGCAGCTTCAAGGGGGGTGGGGCCAACGTCCTGACTTTC. Filled out from reference TRBV5-5 and TRBJ2-6, the complete variable domain reads DAGVTQSPTHLIKTRGQQVTLRCSPISGHKSVSWYQQVLGQGPQFIFQYYEKEERGRGNFPDRFSARQFPNYSSELNVNALLLGDSALYLCASSFKGGGANVLTFGAGSRLTVL.

This clonotype was seen a few times. Germline and junction disagree at one end, which may indicate a read error. The rearrangement uses TRBV2 and TRBJ2-3; the match to TRBD2 covers 7 bases. There are 18 residues in the CDR3. Germline CDR1 reads SNHLY; CDR2 reads FYNNEI. CDR3 nucleotide sequence: TGTGCCAGCAGCGAAGCGCGGTTCCGGGGGGTACACACAGATACGCAGTATTTT. Residues: CASSEARFRGVHTDTQYF.

About this clonotype: It may be a read error: a sequence one base away is much more abundant. The V gene is TRBV5-1, the J gene TRBJ2-1, with D perhaps TRBD1 or TRBD2 (5 bases each). Germline V CDR1 and CDR2: SGHRS, YFSETQ. This CDR3 is 14 amino acids long. CDR3 sequence (DNA): TGCGTCAGCAGCAGGGACGGACTCTACAATGAGCAGTTCTTC. It translates to CVSSRDGLYNEQFF. Looking up the rest from reference TRBV5-1 and TRBJ2-1 gives the full variable domain: KAGVTQTPRYLIKTRGQQVTLSCSPISGHRSVSWYQQTPGQGLQFLFEYFSETQRNKGNFPGRFSGRQFSNSRSEMNVSTLELGDSALYLCVSSRDGLYNEQFFGPGTRLTVL.

The chain has TRBV7-2 and TRBJ2-4; 12 bases are shared with TRBD2. CDR3 size: 16 residues. Trimming at V came to 4 bases and at J to 5 bases, leaving 6 bases not matched to a gene. CDR1 and CDR2 from the germline V gene are SGHTA and FQGNSA. The CDR3 here is CASSSLAGGPQNIQYF. CDR3 in DNA: TGTGCCAGCAGCTCCCTAGCGGGAGGGCCCCAAAACATTCAGTACTTC.

This clonotype turned up a few times. V usage is TRBV7-8 and J usage is TRBJ2-7; 7 nucleotides match TRBD1. This CDR3 comprises 14 residues. Germline V CDR1 and CDR2: SGHVS, FQNEAQ. V lost 2 bases and J lost 2; bases outside the gene matches: 3. The CDR3 DNA reads as TGTGCCAGCAGCTTACATCAGGGGGCCTACGAGCAGTACTTC. This encodes CASSLHQGAYEQYF.

The table lists this clonotype with a few counts. The genes are TRBV20-1 and TRBJ1-1; D remains unclear. CDR1 DFQATT and CDR2 SNEGSKA come from the germline V gene (reference sequence). The CDR3 covers 14 residues. Deletions cut 1 base from V and 1 base from J, with 10 bases between. CDR3 residues: CSARVGRQNTEAFF. Here the CDR3 DNA reads TGCAGTGCTAGAGTGGGCAGGCAGAACACTGAAGCTTTCTTT.

This clonotype was seen a few times. CDR3 nucleotide sequence: TGTGCCAGCAGCTTCTCGAGAAGCGGGGCGGGCACAGATACGCAGTATTTT. Its translation: CASSFSRSGAGTDTQYF. V and J are TRBV7-8 and TRBJ2-3; 7 bases line up with TRBD2. Germline lookup yields CDR1 SGHVS and CDR2 FQNEAQ. V lost 3 bases to trimming and J lost 1 base; unmatched junction nucleotides: 10. The CDR3 has 17 residues.

The chain employs TRBV3-1 and TRBJ2-7, with D unresolved. The CDR3 runs to 13 residues. Germline V gives CDR1 LGHDT, CDR2 YNNKEL (reference sequence). V lost 0 bases, J lost 4 bases, and 7 bases lay in between. The CDR3 DNA reads TGTGCCAGCAGCCAAGAGAACAGTTACGAGCAGTACTTC. Residues: CASSQENSYEQYF.